This T cell receptor (beta chain) was sequenced during a study of cytomegalovirus exposure and HLA in healthy donors. Study findings and constraints: Among the sequence variants, a highly shared cluster was likely an artifact of sequencing.

Primers included in the PCR were 60 Vbeta and 13 Jbeta primers. Assay used: immunoSEQ multiplex PCR; TCRdb lists only in-frame clones, some missing. The sample contains approximately 190,000 clones, approximately 87% of which appear only once. As concerns this clone: The antigen remains undetermined.

The specimen was PBMCs. The receptor's source is a man aged 25 to 40 in good health and CMV-seronegative.

CDR3 in amino acids: CASSDSPPRGYTF. CDR3 coding DNA: TGTGCCAGCAGTGACTCTCCCCCGAGGGGCTACACCTTC. The J gene is TRBJ1-2, the V gene TRBV6-4, with no clear D. The CDR3 length is 13 residues. The germline V gene has CDR1 MRHNA and CDR2 SNTAGT. V was pared by 0 bases and J by 8 bases, with 10 bases between.